The rows below give T cell receptor beta chains drawn from one sample of a study of T cell responses to AZD1222 COVID-19 vaccine. Measured with immunoSEQ multiplex PCR; TCRdb has only the in-frame clones, and not every one. This sample has more than 150,000 clones, with around 90% found just once. Sequenced here: peripheral blood, sampled 28 days after the second AZD1222 dose. The receptors derive from an adult who received the AZD1222 COVID-19 vaccine. Each CDR3 is given with its conserved first and last residue. D genes are given only for firm matches. Clone size is shown for a subset of rows, as once, few, many or a class of expanded clone.

.	TRBV27	TRBJ2-7	TRBD1	CASIYPGQGDYEQYF	TGTGCCAGCATCTACCCGGGACAGGGGGACTACGAGCAGTACTTC
.	TRBV19	TRBJ1-2	.	CASKYRGSEDGYTF	TGTGCCAGTAAATATCGAGGGTCGGAGGATGGCTACACCTTC
.	TRBV6-2/TRBV6-3	TRBJ1-5	.	CASSPTLGSQPQHF	TGTGCCAGCAGTCCAACGTTGGGCAGTCAGCCCCAGCATTTT
.	TRBV6-2/TRBV6-3	TRBJ2-2	TRBD1	CASSRDRVRTGELFF	TGTGCCAGCAGTAGGGACAGGGTTCGAACCGGGGAGCTGTTTTTT
.	TRBV11-2	TRBJ1-1	.	CASSLRGPSMNTEAFF	TGTGCCAGCAGCTTAAGGGGCCCCTCTATGAACACTGAAGCTTTCTTT
.	TRBV6-2/TRBV6-3	TRBJ1-2	TRBD1	CASSPGQGYYGYTF	TGTGCCAGCAGCCCCGGACAGGGATACTATGGCTACACCTTC
.	TRBV18	TRBJ1-4	.	CASSPSRDEKLFF	TGTGCCAGCTCACCCAGCAGGGATGAAAAACTGTTTTTT
few	TRBV4-3	TRBJ1-6	.	CASSQVRQGPGASLGSPLHF	TGCGCCAGCAGCCAAGTTCGTCAGGGTCCAGGGGCATCACTGGGGTCACCCCTCCACTTT
.	TRBV19	TRBJ2-7	TRBD2	CASSIGTSGYFYEQYF	TGTGCCAGTAGTATAGGGACTAGCGGTTATTTCTACGAGCAGTACTTC
.	TRBV6-1	TRBJ1-2	TRBD1	CASSEGDRGSYGYTF	TGTGCCAGCAGTGAAGGCGACAGGGGGTCCTATGGCTACACCTTC
.	TRBV30	TRBJ1-6	.	CAWSVLKYNSPLHF	TGTGCCTGGAGTGTACTCAAGTATAATTCACCCCTCCACTTT
.	TRBV28	TRBJ1-2	.	CASSLGAHYGYTF	TGTGCCAGCAGTTTGGGGGCCCACTATGGCTACACCTTC
.	TRBV5-1	TRBJ1-2	.	CASSAEPRGYGYTF	TGCGCCAGCAGCGCAGAGCCCAGGGGCTATGGCTACACCTTC
.	TRBV5-5	TRBJ2-7	.	CASSFRTPGEQYF	TGTGCCAGCAGCTTTAGGACACCCGGCGAGCAGTACTTC
.	TRBV27	TRBJ1-5	TRBD1	CASSPRQGVSNQPQHF	TGTGCCAGCAGTCCACGACAGGGCGTGAGCAATCAGCCCCAGCATTTT
.	TRBV12-1	TRBJ1-2	.	CASSFRYTGGGYTF	TGTGCCAGCAGCTTCCGTTACACAGGGGGTGGCTACACCTTC
once	TRBV28	TRBJ1-2	.	CASGSEGSGYGYTF	TGTGCCAGCGGCAGTGAGGGGTCAGGCTATGGCTACACCTTC
.	TRBV7-2	TRBJ1-2	TRBD1	CASSLDPDRGYGYTF	TGTGCCAGCAGCTTAGACCCCGACAGGGGCTATGGCTACACCTTC
.	TRBV18	TRBJ2-3	.	CASSPQRRDTDTQYF	TGTGCCAGCTCACCCCAAAGAAGGGACACAGATACGCAGTATTTT
.	TRBV30	TRBJ1-4	TRBD1	CAWRTGWEKLFF	TGTGCCTGGAGGACAGGGTGGGAAAAACTGTTTTTT
.	TRBV14	TRBJ1-4	.	CASSQVLQVAEEKLFF	TGTGCCAGCAGCCAAGTCCTACAGGTGGCGGAGGAAAAACTGTTTTTT
.	TRBV24-1	TRBJ2-1	.	CATSDFEAREQFF	TGTGCCACCAGTGATTTCGAGGCTCGAGAGCAGTTCTTC
.	TRBV6-5	TRBJ1-1	.	CASSYSTPHTEAFF	TGTGCCAGCAGTTACTCGACGCCTCACACTGAAGCTTTCTTT
.	TRBV5-1	TRBJ2-3	.	CASSLDFTDTQYF	TGCGCCAGCAGCTTGGATTTCACAGATACGCAGTATTTT
.	TRBV19	TRBJ1-2	.	CASSIGYGEGRGYTF	TGTGCCAGTAGTATAGGTTACGGGGAGGGTCGAGGCTACACCTTC